These 20 T cell receptor beta chains were all obtained from the same sample, sequenced in a study of cytomegalovirus exposure and HLA in healthy donors listed by TCRdb under 2017. The library was generated by the immunoSEQ multiplex PCR assay. For the multiplex PCR, a mixture combining 60 forward primers for TCR Vbeta segments and 13 reverse primers for TCR Jbeta segments was used. The table was pulled from immuneACCESS by TCRdb, which kept in-frame rearrangements only. Such tables lose some clones; where checked, under half of the loss comes from unresolved V genes, and the rest has no known cause. The table for this sample lists 50,000 to 60,000 clones; more than 75% of them were counted only once. The leading ten clones occupy less than 1.5% of the sample. The sequenced material came from PBMCs. Every receptor here comes from a female donor in good health and CMV-seronegative.

The chain uses TRBV12-5 and TRBJ1-5; D is ambiguous. The length of the CDR3 is 15 residues. The ends were cut back, 7 bases at V and 6 bases at J, with 19 bases in the middle. Looked up from germline, CDR1 is LGHNT and CDR2 is FRNRAP. The CDR3 is CASALGGILGQPQHF. In nucleotides, the CDR3 is TGTGCTAGTGCCCTTGGAGGGATCCTCGGTCAGCCCCAGCATTTT. Full variable domain (outside the CDR3, taken from reference TRBV12-5 and TRBJ1-5): DARVTQTPRHKVTEMGQEVTMRCQPILGHNTVFWYRQTMMQGLELLAYFRNRAPLDDSGMPKDRFSAEMPDATLATLKIQPSEPRDSAVYFCASALGGILGQPQHFGDGTRLSIL.

The chain combines TRBV2 with TRBJ2-7, with D maybe TRBD2 (6 bases). The CDR3 is 13 amino acids. V was cut by 5 bases and J by 4 bases, with 12 bases left in between. Germline V gives CDR1 SNHLY, CDR2 FYNNEI. In DNA form, the CDR3 reads TGTGCCAGCAGTAGGGACTCCCGTTACGAGCAGTACTTC. It codes for CASSRDSRYEQYF.

The CDR3 region is CASSFGTQVQSPLHF. The CDR3 DNA sequence: TGTGCCAGCAGCTTCGGTACCCAGGTGCAATCACCCCTCCACTTT. V usage is TRBV13 and J usage is TRBJ1-6; D ambiguous. V was cut by 3 bases and J by 10 bases, with 16 bases left in between. The CDR3 is made up of 15 amino acids. The V gene's germline CDR1 is PRHDT and CDR2 FYEKMQ (reference sequence).

Worth noting for this clone: The junction departs from the called germline gene at one end, perhaps through a read error. V and J are TRBV6-6 and TRBJ1-1; 8 nucleotides line up with TRBD1. The germline gives CDR1 MNHNY, CDR2 SVGAGI (reference sequence). CDR3 length: 14 residues. The chain's CDR3 is CASSPTGGVTGAFF. CDR3 coding DNA: TGTGCCAGCAGTCCAACAGGGGGAGTCACTGGAGCTTTCTTT.

The chain is built from TRBV6-5 and TRBJ2-4; a possible D gene is TRBD1 (6 bases). CDR1 and CDR2 (germline): MNHEY, SVGAGI. Trimming removed 6 bases from V and 12 bases from J, with 21 bases in between. The CDR3 contains 14 residues. The CDR3 here is CASRYGLDSFHQYF. The CDR3 DNA reads TGTGCCAGCAGATACGGCTTGGACAGTTTCCATCAGTACTTC.

This chain links TRBV12-5 with TRBJ1-2, with D maybe TRBD1 (6 bases). Germline values: CDR1 LGHNT, CDR2 FRNRAP. V gave up 6 bases and J gave up 2 bases, with 19 bases separating them. The CDR3 loop spans 16 amino acids. The CDR3 spells CASGTEGGVSNYGYTF. Here the CDR3 DNA reads TGTGCTAGTGGAACCGAGGGGGGGGTGTCCAACTATGGCTACACCTTC.

CDR3 in DNA: TGTGCCAGCAGTTACCACGGGGGTACACCAGGTAGGGCTTTCTTT. This gives the protein CASSYHGGTPGRAFF. V usage is TRBV6-6 and J usage is TRBJ1-1, with D possibly being TRBD1 (5 bases). Trimming took off 2 bases at V and 11 bases at J, with 21 bases between the two ends. Germline lookup yields CDR1 MNHNY and CDR2 SVGAGI (reference sequence). The CDR3 contains 15 residues.

This chain connects TRBV11-2 to TRBJ1-2; the D gene is possibly TRBD1 (5 bases). This CDR3 comprises 14 residues. V lost 2 bases and J 7 bases, leaving 14 bases between the germline ends. From germline, CDR1 is SGHAT and CDR2 FQNNGV. CDR3 residues: CASSLNLAGCGYTF. The CDR3 bases are TGTGCCAGCAGCTTAAATTTGGCAGGGTGTGGCTACACCTTC.

The chain couples TRBV6-5 to TRBJ2-1, with D possibly being TRBD1 (5 bases). The CDR3 extends over 11 amino acids. Trimming removed 5 bases from V and 6 bases from J, with 5 bases in between. The germline gives CDR1 MNHEY, CDR2 SVGAGI. CDR3 sequence (DNA): TGTGCCAGCAGTGACAGCAATGAGCAGTTCTTC. As protein: CASSDSNEQFF.

This clone has only a few counts. CDR3 amino acids: CATSSFLRGGRARRYEQYF. CDR3 sequence (DNA): TGTGCCACCAGCAGCTTCCTCCGCGGGGGGCGGGCGCGCCGCTACGAGCAGTACTTC. This chain joins TRBV15 and TRBJ2-7, with 8 bases identical to TRBD2. V trimming: 3 bases; J trimming: 3 bases; junction bases outside the gene matches: 19. CDR1 and CDR2 (germline): LNHNV, YYDKDF (reference sequence). There are 19 residues in the CDR3.

V gene TRBV19 combines with J gene TRBJ1-2; TRBD1 agrees at 10 bases. Per germline, CDR1 LNHDA and CDR2 SQIVND (reference sequence). The CDR3 extends over 13 amino acids. After removal of 10 bases from V and 5 bases from J, the junction contained 7 bases not matched to a gene. CDR3 sequence reads: CATWTGGYYGYTF. CDR3 DNA sequence: TGTGCCACCTGGACAGGGGGTTATTATGGCTACACCTTC.

This chain links TRBV2 with TRBJ2-1; 9 positions agree with TRBD2. Germline CDR1 is SNHLY and CDR2 is FYNNEI. V gave up 7 bases and J gave up 4 bases; unmatched junction bases: 11. The CDR3 extends over 16 amino acids. The CDR3: CASTRGSGGRYNEQFF. CDR3 DNA: TGTGCCAGCACCCGAGGGAGCGGGGGGCGTTACAATGAGCAGTTCTTC.

This chain links TRBV25-1 with TRBJ2-1; perhaps TRBD2 as D (5 bases). The CDR3 is 16 residues long. Germline V gives CDR1 MGHDK, CDR2 SYGVNS. V was trimmed by 7 bases and J by 5 bases, leaving 21 bases between them. The CDR3 DNA is TGTGCCAGCAAAGCCGGGCGCAACGACGGGAACAATGAGCAGTTCTTC. It specifies CASKAGRNDGNNEQFF. Drawing the rest from reference TRBV25-1 and TRBJ2-1, the complete variable domain is EADIYQTPRYLVIGTGKKITLECSQTMGHDKMYWYQQDPGMELHLIHYSYGVNSTEKGDLSSESTVSRIRTEHFPLTLESARPSHTSQYLCASKAGRNDGNNEQFFGPGTRLTVL.

The chain employs TRBV25-1 and TRBJ2-7; 9 bases align to TRBD2. Germline values: CDR1 MGHDK, CDR2 SYGVNS. The CDR3 is 15 amino acids. After removal of 5 bases from V and 3 bases from J, the junction contained 8 bases not matched to a gene. The CDR3: CASSYRAGGHYEQYF. CDR3 DNA sequence: TGTGCCAGCAGTTATAGGGCGGGGGGGCACTACGAGCAGTACTTC.

J is TRBJ1-2 and V is TRBV9; a possible D gene is TRBD1 (5 bases). CDR1 is SGDLS and CDR2 is YYNGEE in the germline V gene. The CDR3 contains 15 residues. Trimming pared 2 bases from V and 7 bases from J, leaving 18 bases between. The CDR3 DNA reads as TGTGCCAGCAGCGTCCACGGGGGGGGACTTCTTGGCTACACCTTC. It encodes CASSVHGGGLLGYTF. The variable domain in full, with the rest retrieved from reference TRBV9 and TRBJ1-2, is DSGVTQTPKHLITATGQRVTLRCSPRSGDLSVYWYQQSLDQGLQFLIQYYNGEERAKGNILERFSAQQFPDLHSELNLSSLELGDSALYFCASSVHGGGLLGYTFGSGTRLTVV.

The chain joins TRBV5-1 to TRBJ2-2, with 9 bases matching TRBD2. CDR1 and CDR2 from the germline V gene are SGHRS and YFSETQ. With V trimmed by 4 bases and J by 7 bases, 11 bases remained unmatched. There are 16 residues in the CDR3. In DNA, the CDR3 is TGCGCCAGCAGCCCGGAAAAGGGACTAGCTGGCGGGGAGCTGTTTTTT. Translated: CASSPEKGLAGGELFF.

The chain employs TRBV11-2 and TRBJ2-1; possibly TRBD2 for D (6 bases). Per germline, CDR1 SGHAT and CDR2 FQNNGV. This CDR3 has 13 amino acids. The V end lost 5 bases, the J end lost 9 bases, and 14 bases lay between the germline ends. This CDR3 is CASSTQEGLEQFF. The CDR3 bases are TGTGCCAGCAGCACTCAAGAGGGACTTGAGCAGTTCTTC. Using reference TRBV11-2 and TRBJ2-1 for the parts outside the CDR3, the full variable domain is EAGVAQSPRYKIIEKRQSVAFWCNPISGHATLYWYQQILGQGPKLLIQFQNNGVVDDSQLPKDRFSAERLKGVDSTLKIQPAKLEDSAVYLCASSTQEGLEQFFGPGTRLTVL.

This chain joins TRBV7-6 and TRBJ1-6; D uncertain. Trimming removed 4 bases at V and 10 bases at J, with 8 bases between. Germline values: CDR1 SGHVS, CDR2 FNYEAQ. CDR3 length: 12 residues. CDR3 in amino acids: CASSYAGSPLHF. In DNA, the CDR3 is TGTGCCAGCAGCTACGCGGGCTCACCCCTCCACTTT.

The gene calls are TRBV18 and TRBJ1-1; perhaps TRBD1 as D (5 bases). The CDR3 has 14 amino acids. Germline loops: CDR1 KGHSH, CDR2 LQKENI. V lost 8 bases to trimming and J lost 2 bases, with 15 bases between them. CDR3 sequence (DNA): TGTGCCAGCACAAACCAAGGACAAAACACTGAAGCTTTCTTT. Amino acid sequence: CASTNQGQNTEAFF.

The chain has TRBV4-1 and TRBJ1-4; the D is unclear. Trimming removed 1 base from V and 8 bases from J, with 14 bases in between. The CDR3 runs to 15 residues. CDR1 and CDR2 (germline): MGHRA, YSYEKL. The CDR3 loop is CASSQVSTWREKLFF. CDR3 sequence (DNA): TGCGCCAGCAGCCAAGTCTCGACCTGGCGGGAAAAACTGTTTTTT.